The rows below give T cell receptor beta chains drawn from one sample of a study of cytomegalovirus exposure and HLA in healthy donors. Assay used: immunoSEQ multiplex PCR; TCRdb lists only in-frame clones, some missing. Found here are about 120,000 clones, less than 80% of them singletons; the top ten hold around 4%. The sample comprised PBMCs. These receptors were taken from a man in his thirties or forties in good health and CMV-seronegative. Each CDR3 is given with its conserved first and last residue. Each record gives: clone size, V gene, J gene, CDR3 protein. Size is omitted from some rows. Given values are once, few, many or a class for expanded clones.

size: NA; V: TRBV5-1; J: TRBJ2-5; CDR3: CASSLERLGETQYF
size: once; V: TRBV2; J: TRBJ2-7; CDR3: CASSVIGQGAFEQYF
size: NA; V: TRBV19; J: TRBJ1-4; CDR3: CASSIDLTVWEKLFF
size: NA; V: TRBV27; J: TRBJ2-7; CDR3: CASNYSGTSPTYEQYF
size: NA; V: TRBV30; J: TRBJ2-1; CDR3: CAWSPESSYNEQFF
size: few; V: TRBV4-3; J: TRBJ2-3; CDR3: CASSQGELAGSTDTQYF
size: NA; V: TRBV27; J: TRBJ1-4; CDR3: CASSSPLGGINEKLFF
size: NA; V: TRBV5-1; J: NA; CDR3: CASSSPDYEQYF
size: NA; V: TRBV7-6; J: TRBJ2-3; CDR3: CASSLYLGLAGGKKDTQYF
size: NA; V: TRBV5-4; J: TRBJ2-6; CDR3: CASWTVSGANVLTF
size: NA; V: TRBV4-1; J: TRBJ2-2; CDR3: CASSPLGTGRNTGELFF
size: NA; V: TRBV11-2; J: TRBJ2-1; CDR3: CASSGDRVNEQFF
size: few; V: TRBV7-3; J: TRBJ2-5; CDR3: CASSLLQGETQYF
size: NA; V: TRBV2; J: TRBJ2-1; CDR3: CASSARLGNEQFF
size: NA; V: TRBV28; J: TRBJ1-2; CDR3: CASRRSGGAAYRWGYTF
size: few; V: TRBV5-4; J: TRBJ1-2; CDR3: CASSPIQGARGYTF
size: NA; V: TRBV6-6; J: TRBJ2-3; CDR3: CASSYARLAGGAQYF
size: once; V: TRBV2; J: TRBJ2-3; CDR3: CASDDRVATQYF
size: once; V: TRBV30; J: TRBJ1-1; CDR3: CAWSVLDRDTTEAFF
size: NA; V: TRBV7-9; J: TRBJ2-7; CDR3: CASSFGLAGELREQYF
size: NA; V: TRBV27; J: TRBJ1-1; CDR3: CASSWQGGTEAFF
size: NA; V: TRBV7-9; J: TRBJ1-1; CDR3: CASSPISPGAEAFF
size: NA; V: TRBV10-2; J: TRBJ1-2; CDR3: CASSGGTTLKLGGYTF
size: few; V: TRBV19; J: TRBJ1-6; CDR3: CASSIGRGSPLHF
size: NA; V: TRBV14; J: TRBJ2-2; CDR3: CASSRATTGELFF
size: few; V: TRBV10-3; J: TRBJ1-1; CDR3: CAISPRGQNTEAFF
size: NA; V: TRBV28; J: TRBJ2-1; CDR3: CASRGLNSYNEQFF
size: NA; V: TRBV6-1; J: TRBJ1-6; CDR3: CASSEYRTAYNSPLHF
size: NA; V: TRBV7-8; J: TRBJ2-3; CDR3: CASSLLGGEVDTQYF
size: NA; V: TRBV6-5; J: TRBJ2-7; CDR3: CASRILAGALYEQYF
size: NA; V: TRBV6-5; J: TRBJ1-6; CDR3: CASSYARGQGNSPLHF
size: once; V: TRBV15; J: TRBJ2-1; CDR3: CATSRGSVFNEQFF
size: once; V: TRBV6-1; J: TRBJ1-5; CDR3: CASSWEGQGVQPQHF
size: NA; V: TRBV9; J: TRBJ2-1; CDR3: CASRRGLAGGGEQFF
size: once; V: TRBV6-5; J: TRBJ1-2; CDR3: CASSYGGVGYGYTF
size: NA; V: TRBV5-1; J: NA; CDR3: CASSGTGGAEQYF
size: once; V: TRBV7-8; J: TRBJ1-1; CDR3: CASSPQWGGLNTEAFF
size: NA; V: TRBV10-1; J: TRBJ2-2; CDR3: CATRDSNTGELFF
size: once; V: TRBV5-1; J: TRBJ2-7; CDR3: CASSPGNSREQYF
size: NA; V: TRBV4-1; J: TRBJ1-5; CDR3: CASSQDPPGGNQPQHF
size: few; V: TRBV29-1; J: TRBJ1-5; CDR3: CSVVDNDPRQPQHF
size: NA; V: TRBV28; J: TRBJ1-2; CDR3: CASSYGGGGFGYTF
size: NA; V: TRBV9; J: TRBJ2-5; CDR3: CASSSGGVGQETQYF
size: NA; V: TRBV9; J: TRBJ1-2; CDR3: CASTGTVSYGYTF
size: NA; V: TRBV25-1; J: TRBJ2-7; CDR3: CASSDLGRTAISYEQYF